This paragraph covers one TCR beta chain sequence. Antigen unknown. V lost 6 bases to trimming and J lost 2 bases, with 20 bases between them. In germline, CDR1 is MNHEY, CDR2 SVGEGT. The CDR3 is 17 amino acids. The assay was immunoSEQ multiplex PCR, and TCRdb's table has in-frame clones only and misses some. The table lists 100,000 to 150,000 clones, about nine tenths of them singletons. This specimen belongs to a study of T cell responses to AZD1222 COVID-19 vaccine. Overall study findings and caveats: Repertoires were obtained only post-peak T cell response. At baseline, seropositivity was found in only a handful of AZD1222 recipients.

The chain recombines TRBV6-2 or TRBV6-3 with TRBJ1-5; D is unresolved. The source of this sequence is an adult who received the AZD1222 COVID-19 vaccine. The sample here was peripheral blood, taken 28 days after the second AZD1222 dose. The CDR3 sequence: CASSPTKTVIGNQPQHF. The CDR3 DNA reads TGTGCCAGCAGCCCCACTAAAACAGTCATCGGCAATCAGCCCCAGCATTTT.